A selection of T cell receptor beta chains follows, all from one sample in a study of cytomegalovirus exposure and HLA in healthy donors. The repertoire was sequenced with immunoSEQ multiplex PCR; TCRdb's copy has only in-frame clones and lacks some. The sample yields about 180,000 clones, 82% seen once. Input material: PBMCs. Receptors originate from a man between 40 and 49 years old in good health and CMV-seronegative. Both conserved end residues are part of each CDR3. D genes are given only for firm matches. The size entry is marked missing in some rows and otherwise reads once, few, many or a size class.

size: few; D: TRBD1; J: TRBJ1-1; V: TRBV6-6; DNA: TGTGCCAGCAGTTACCCAAAACAGGGGGGCGACATGGCTTTCTTT; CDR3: CASSYPKQGGDMAFF
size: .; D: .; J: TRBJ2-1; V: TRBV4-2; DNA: TGTGCCAGCAGCCAAGAAGGTCCGGGGGTATTTTCCAATGAGCAGTTCTTC; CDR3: CASSQEGPGVFSNEQFF
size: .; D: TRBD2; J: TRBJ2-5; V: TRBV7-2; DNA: TGTGCCAGCAGCTTAGACGGGGGGTCGGGGGAGACCCAGTACTTC; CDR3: CASSLDGGSGETQYF
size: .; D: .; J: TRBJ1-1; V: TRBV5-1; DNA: TGCGCCAGCAGTCTTGGGGGAGGTTGGACTGAAGCTTTCTTT; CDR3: CASSLGGGWTEAFF
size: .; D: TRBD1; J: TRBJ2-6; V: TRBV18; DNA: TGTGCCAGCTCACCCTTACAGGGGAGCTCTGGGGCCAACGTCCTGACTTTC; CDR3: CASSPLQGSSGANVLTF
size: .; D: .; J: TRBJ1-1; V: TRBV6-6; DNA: TGTGCCAGCAGCTTTACTAACACTGAAGCTTTCTTT; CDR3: CASSFTNTEAFF
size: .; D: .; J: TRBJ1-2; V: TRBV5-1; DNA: TGCGCCAGCGGCTATGGGCAGGTCACTTCCTATGGCTACACCTTC; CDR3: CASGYGQVTSYGYTF
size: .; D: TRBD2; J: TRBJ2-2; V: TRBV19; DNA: TGTGCCAGTAGTCTAACCACCCGGACTAGCGGGAGCCACGGGGAGCTGTTTTTT; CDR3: CASSLTTRTSGSHGELFF
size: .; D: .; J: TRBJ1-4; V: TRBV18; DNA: TGTGCCAGCTCACTACAACAGGCGGTAAATGAAAAACTGTTTTTT; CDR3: CASSLQQAVNEKLFF
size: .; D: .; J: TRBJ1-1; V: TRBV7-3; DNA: TGTGCCAGCAGCCCCAATGGAGGGGCCACTGAAGCTTTCTTT; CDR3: CASSPNGGATEAFF
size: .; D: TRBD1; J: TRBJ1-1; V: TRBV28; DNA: TGTGCCAGCCGGAGGGGGCGGTACACTGAAGCTTTCTTT; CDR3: CASRRGRYTEAFF
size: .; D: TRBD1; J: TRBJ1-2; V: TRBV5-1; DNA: TGCGCCAGCAGCACCGGGACAGGGGGCGCGGCCGGCTACACCTTC; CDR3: CASSTGTGGAAGYTF
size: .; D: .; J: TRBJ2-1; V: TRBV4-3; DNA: TGCGCCAGCAGCCAAGCGGACTTTAACAATGAGCAGTTCTTC; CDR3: CASSQADFNNEQFF
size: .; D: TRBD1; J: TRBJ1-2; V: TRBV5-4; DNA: TGTGCCAGCAGCTTGGAGGGACAGTATGGCTACACCTTC; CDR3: CASSLEGQYGYTF
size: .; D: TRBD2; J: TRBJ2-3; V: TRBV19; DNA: TGTGCCAGTAGTAAGGGACTAGCGGGAGCTTCCGATACGCAGTATTTT; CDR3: CASSKGLAGASDTQYF
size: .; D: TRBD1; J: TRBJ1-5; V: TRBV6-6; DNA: TGTGCCAGCAGTGGGACAGAGCGCAATCAGCCCCAGCATTTT; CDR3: CASSGTERNQPQHF
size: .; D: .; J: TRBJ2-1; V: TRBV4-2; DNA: TGTGCCAGCAGCCAAGGGAGGGGTGCGAGCTCCTACAATGAGCAGTTCTTC; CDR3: CASSQGRGASSYNEQFF
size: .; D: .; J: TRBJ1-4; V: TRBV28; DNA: TGTGCCAGCAGCATAAGTTCAGGGGCTGGTGAAAAACTGTTTTTT; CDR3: CASSISSGAGEKLFF
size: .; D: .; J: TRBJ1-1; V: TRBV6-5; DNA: TGTGCCAGCAGTGTACAGGGTATGAACACTGAAGCTTTCTTT; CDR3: CASSVQGMNTEAFF
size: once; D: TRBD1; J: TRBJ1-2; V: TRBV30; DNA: TGTGCCTGGGGGGGACAGGGGAAGGGCTACACCTTC; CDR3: CAWGGQGKGYTF
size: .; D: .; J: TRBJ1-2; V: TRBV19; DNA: TGTGCCAGTAGTATAGATCTAACAGTCTATGGCTACACCTTC; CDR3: CASSIDLTVYGYTF
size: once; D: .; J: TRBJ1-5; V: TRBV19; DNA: TGTGCCAGTAGTATAGTTCACGGGGTCCACAATCAGCCCCAGCATTTT; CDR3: CASSIVHGVHNQPQHF
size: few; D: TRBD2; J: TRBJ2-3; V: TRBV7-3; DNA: TGTGCCAGCAGCTTACGGGCGGGGGGGGATACGCAGTATTTT; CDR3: CASSLRAGGDTQYF
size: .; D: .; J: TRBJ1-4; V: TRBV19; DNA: TGTGCCAGTAGTCCCAGGATCGACAGTCATGAAAAACTGTTTTTT; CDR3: CASSPRIDSHEKLFF
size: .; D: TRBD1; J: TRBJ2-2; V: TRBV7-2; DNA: TGTGCCAGCAGCACTCGGACAGGGGGCACCGGGGAGCTGTTTTTT; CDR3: CASSTRTGGTGELFF
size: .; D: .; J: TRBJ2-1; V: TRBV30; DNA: TGTGCCTGGAGCGTCACCTATGACAGTATTGAGCAGTTCTTC; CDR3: CAWSVTYDSIEQFF
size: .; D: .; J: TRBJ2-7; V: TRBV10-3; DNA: TGTGCCATCAGACGACAGGCTAGCTCCTACGAGCAGTACTTC; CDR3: CAIRRQASSYEQYF
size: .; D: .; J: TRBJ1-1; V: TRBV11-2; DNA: TGTGCCAGCAGCTCGTTAACTGAAGCTTTCTTT; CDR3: CASSSLTEAFF
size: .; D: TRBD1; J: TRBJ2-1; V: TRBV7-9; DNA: TGTGCCAGCAGTTCCGGGACAGGGTTTGGGGATGAGCAGTTCTTC; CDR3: CASSSGTGFGDEQFF
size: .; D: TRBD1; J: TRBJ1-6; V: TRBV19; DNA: TGTGCCAGTAGTAGGACAGGCCTGAATTCACCCCTCCACTTT; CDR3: CASSRTGLNSPLHF
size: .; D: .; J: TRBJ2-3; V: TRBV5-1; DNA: TGCGCCAGCAGCTACGACAGACAAGATACGCAGTATTTT; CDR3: CASSYDRQDTQYF
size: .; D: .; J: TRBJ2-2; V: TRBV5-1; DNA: TGCGCCAGCAGCTTTCGGGGAACCGGGGAGCTGTTTTTT; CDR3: CASSFRGTGELFF
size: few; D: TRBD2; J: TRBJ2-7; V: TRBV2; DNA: TGTGCCAGCAGGGAGACTAGCGGGTTAGACTACGAGCAGTACTTC; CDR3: CASRETSGLDYEQYF
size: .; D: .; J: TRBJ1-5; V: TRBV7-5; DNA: TGTGCCAGAACCCGCGGGGGGGTTCAGCCCCAGCATTTT; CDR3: CARTRGGVQPQHF
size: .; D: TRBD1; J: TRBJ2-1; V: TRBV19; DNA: TGTGCCAGTAGTTCCTCGACAGGGGCCCTCTACAATGAGCAGTTCTTC; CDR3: CASSSSTGALYNEQFF
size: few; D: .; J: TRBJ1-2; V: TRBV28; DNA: TGTGCCAGCAGAATTCCAGGTGGGGAGTACTATGGCTACACCTTC; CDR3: CASRIPGGEYYGYTF
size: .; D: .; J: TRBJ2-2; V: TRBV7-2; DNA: TGTGCCAGCAGGCGGCAGGGGACCGAAAACACCGGGGAGCTGTTTTTT; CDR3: CASRRQGTENTGELFF
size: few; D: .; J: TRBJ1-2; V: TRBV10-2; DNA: TGCGCCAGCAGTGAGTCGGGGACTGCTGGTGGCTACACCTTC; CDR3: CASSESGTAGGYTF
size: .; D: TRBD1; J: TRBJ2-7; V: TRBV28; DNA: TGTGCCAGCAGTTGGGGGGCTCTGACAGGGGCCGGTTACGAGCAGTACTTC; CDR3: CASSWGALTGAGYEQYF
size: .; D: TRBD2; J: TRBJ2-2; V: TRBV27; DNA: TGTGCCAGCAGTGCGGTCAGGGCTAGCGGGAGGGCCGGGGAGCTGTTTTTT; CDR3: CASSAVRASGRAGELFF
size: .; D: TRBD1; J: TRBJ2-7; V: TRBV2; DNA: TGTGCCAGCAGGGAAGGGGGCAAACAGTACTTC; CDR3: CASREGGKQYF
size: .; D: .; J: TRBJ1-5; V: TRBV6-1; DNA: TGTGCCAGCAGTGAAGCTGGCTATCAGCCCCAGCATTTT; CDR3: CASSEAGYQPQHF
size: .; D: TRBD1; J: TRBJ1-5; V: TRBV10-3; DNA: TGTGCCAGCCGGGACAGCCTTTATAGCAATCAGCCCCAGCATTTT; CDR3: CASRDSLYSNQPQHF
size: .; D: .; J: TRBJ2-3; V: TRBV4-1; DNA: TGCGCCAGCAGCCAAGATCGGGGGGCGGGAGATACGCAGTATTTT; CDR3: CASSQDRGAGDTQYF
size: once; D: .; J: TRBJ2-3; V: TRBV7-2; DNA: TGTGCCAGCAGCTGGGGGACTAGCACAGATACGCAGTATTTT; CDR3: CASSWGTSTDTQYF
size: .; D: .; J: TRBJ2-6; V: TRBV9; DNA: TGTGCCAGCAGCGTAGCGGCCAGAGGGAACTCTGGGGCCAACGTCCTGACTTTC; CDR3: CASSVAARGNSGANVLTF
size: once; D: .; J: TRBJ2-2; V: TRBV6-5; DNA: TGTGCCAGCAGTTACTCCAACAGGAGGAACACCGGGGAGCTGTTTTTT; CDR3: CASSYSNRRNTGELFF
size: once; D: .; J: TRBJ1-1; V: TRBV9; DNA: TGTGCCAGCAGCGAACAGGCTAGAGCCACTGAAGCTTTCTTT; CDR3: CASSEQARATEAFF
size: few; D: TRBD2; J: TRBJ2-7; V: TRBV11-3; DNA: TGTGCCAGCAGCTTAGGTCTACTAGCGGGGGGGCCTGAGCAGTACTTC; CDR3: CASSLGLLAGGPEQYF
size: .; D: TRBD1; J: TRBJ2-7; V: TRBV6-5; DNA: TGTGCCAGCAGTTACGTACAGGGGTCCTACGAGCAGTACTTC; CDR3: CASSYVQGSYEQYF
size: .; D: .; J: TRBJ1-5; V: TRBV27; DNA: TGTGCCAGCAGTTCCATGGGGCAAACCCCCGGGCAGCCCCAGCATTTT; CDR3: CASSSMGQTPGQPQHF